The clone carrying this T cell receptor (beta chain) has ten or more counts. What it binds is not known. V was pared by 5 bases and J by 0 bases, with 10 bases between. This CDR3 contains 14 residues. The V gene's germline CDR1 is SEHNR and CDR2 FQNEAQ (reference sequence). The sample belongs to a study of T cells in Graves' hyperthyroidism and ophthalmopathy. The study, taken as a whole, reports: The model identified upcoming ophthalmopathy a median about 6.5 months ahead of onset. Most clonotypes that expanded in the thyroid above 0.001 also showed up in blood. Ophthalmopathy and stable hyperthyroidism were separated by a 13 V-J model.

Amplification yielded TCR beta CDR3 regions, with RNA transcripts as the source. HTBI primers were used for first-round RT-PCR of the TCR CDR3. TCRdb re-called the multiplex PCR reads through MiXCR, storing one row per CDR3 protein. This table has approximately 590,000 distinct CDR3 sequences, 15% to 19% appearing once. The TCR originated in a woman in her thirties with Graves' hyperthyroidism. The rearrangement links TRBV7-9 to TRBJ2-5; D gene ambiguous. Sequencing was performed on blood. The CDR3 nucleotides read TGTGCCAGCAGCCCCCCCAGGTACCAAGAGACCCAGTACTTC. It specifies CASSPPRYQETQYF.